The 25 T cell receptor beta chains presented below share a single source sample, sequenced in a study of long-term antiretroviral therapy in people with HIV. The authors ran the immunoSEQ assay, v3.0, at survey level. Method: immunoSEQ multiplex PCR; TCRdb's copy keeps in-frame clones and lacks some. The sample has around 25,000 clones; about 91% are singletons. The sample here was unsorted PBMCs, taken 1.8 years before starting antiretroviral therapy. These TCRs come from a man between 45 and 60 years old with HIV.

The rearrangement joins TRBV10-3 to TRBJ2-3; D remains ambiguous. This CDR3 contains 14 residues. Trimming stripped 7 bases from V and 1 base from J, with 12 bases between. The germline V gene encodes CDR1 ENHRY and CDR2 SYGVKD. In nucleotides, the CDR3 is TGTGCCATCACTTCACGGGCGCGCACAGATACGCAGTATTTT. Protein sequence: CAITSRARTDTQYF.

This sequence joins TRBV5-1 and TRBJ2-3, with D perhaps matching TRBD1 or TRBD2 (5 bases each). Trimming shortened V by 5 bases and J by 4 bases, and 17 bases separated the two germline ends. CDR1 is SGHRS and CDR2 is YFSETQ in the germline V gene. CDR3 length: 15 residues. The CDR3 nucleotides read TGCGCCAGCAGTGAAGCAACCGGGGCCGCAGATACGCAGTATTTT. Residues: CASSEATGAADTQYF.

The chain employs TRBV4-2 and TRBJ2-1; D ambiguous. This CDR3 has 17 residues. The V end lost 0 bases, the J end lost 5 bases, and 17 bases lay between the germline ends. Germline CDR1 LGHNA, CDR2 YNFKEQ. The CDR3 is CASSQDRTTLFNNEQFF. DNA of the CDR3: TGTGCCAGCAGCCAAGATCGCACTACCCTATTCAACAATGAGCAGTTCTTC.

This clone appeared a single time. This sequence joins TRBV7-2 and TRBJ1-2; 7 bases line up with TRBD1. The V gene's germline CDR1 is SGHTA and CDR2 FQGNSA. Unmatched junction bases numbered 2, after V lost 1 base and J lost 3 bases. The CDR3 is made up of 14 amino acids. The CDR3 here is CASSLETGDYGYTF. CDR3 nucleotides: TGTGCCAGCAGCTTAGAAACAGGGGACTATGGCTACACCTTC. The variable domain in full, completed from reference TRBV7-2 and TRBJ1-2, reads GAGVSQSPSNKVTEKGKDVELRCDPISGHTALYWYRQSLGQGLEFLIYFQGNSAPDKSGLPSDRFSAERTGGSVSTLTIQRTQQEDSAVYLCASSLETGDYGYTFGSGTRLTVV.

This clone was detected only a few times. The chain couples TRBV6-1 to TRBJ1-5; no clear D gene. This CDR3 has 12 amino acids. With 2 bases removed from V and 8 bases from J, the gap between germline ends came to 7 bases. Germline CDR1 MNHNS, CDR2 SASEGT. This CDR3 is CASSEILEPQHF. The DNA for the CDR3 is TGTGCCAGCAGTGAAATATTGGAGCCCCAGCATTTT.

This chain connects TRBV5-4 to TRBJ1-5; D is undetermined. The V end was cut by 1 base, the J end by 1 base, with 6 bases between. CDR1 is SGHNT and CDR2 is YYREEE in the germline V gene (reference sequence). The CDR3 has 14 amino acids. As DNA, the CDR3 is TGTGCCAGCAGCTTGAAGGGAAGCAATCAGCCCCAGCATTTT. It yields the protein CASSLKGSNQPQHF.

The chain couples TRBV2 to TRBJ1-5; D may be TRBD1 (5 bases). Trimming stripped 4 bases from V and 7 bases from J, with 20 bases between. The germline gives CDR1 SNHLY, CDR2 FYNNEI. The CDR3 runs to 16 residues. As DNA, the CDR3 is TGTGCCAGCAGTGCTTCGTCGGGGCTAACGGGGCAGCCCCAGCATTTT. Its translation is CASSASSGLTGQPQHF.

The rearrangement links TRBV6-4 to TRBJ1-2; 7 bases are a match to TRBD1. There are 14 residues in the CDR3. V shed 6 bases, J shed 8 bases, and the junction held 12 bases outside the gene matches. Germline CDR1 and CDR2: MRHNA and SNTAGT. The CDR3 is CASRANQGEMGYTF. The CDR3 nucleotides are TGTGCCAGCAGAGCAAACCAGGGGGAAATGGGCTACACCTTC.

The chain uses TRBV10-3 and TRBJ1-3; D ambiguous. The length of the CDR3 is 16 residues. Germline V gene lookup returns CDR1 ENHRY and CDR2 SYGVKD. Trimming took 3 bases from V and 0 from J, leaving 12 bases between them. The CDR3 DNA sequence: TGTGCCATCAGTGACTCTCGATCCCGCTCTGGAAACACCATATATTTT. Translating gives CAISDSRSRSGNTIYF.

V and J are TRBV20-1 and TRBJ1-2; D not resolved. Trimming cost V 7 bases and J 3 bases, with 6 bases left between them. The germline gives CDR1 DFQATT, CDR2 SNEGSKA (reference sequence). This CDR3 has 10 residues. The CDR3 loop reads CSGVYYGYTF. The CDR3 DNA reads TGCAGTGGGGTTTACTATGGCTACACCTTC.

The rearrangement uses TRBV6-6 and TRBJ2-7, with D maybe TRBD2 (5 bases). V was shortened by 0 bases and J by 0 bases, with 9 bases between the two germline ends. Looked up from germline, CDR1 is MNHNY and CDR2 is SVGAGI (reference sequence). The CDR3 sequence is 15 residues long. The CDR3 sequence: CASSYSTTDSYEQYF. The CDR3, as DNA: TGTGCCAGCAGTTACTCGACTACCGACTCCTACGAGCAGTACTTC.

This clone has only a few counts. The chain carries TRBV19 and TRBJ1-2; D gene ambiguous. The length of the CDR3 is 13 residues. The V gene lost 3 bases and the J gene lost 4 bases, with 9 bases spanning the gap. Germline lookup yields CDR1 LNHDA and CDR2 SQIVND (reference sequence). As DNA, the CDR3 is TGTGCCAGTAGTATCCGGGATCTCTATGGCTACACCTTC. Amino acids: CASSIRDLYGYTF. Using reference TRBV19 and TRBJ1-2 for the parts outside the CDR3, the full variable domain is DGGITQSPKYLFRKEGQNVTLSCEQNLNHDAMYWYRQDPGQGLRLIYYSQIVNDFQKGDIAEGYSVSREKKESFPLTVTSAQKNPTAFYLCASSIRDLYGYTFGSGTRLTVV.

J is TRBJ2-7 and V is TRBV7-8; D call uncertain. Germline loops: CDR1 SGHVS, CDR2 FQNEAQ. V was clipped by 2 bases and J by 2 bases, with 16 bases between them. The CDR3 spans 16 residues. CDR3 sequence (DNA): TGTGCCAGCAGCTTAATCACGGCCGGCATCCCCTACGAGCAGTACTTC. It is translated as CASSLITAGIPYEQYF.

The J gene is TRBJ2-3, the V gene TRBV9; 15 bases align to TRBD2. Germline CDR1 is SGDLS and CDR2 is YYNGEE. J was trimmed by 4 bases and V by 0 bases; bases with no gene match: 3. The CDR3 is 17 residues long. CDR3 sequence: CASSVGTSGGVADTQYF. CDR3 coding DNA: TGTGCCAGCAGCGTAGGGACTAGCGGGGGGGTGGCAGATACGCAGTATTTT.

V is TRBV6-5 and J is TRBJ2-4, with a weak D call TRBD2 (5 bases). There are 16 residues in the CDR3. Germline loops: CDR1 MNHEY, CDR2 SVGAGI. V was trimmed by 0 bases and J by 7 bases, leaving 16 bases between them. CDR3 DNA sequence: TGTGCCAGCAGTTACTCTCATCGGGGTCTCGGGAACATTCAGTACTTC. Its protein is CASSYSHRGLGNIQYF.

The CDR3 coding sequence is TGTGCCACCAGCAGAGAGGACAGCTACTCTGGAAACACCATATATTTT. This encodes CATSREDSYSGNTIYF. The chain joins TRBV15 to TRBJ1-3, with TRBD1 as a possible D gene (6 bases). This CDR3 contains 16 residues. Germline CDR1 and CDR2: LNHNV and YYDKDF (reference sequence). V was cut by 0 bases and J by 0 bases, with 9 bases left in between. The whole variable domain, remainder taken from reference TRBV15 and TRBJ1-3, is DAMVIQNPRYQVTQFGKPVTLSCSQTLNHNVMYWYQQKSSQAPKLLFHYYDKDFNNEADTPDNFQSRRPNTSFCFLDIRSPGLGDTAMYLCATSREDSYSGNTIYFGEGSWLTVV.

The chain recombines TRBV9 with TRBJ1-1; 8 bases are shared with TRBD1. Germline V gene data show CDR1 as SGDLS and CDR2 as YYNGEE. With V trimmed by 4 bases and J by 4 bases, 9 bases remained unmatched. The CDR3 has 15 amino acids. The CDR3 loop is CASSKTGAWSTEAFF. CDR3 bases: TGTGCCAGCAGCAAGACAGGGGCGTGGAGCACTGAAGCTTTCTTT.

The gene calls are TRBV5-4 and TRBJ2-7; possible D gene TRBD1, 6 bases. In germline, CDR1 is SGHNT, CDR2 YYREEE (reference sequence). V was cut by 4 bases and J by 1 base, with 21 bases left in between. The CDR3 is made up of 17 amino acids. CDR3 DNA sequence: TGTGCCAGCAGCCTGTTAAAGCTGGGACACCAGTCCTACGAGCAGTACTTC. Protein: CASSLLKLGHQSYEQYF.

The CDR3: CATSRSPGELFF. In DNA form, the CDR3 reads TGTGCCACCAGCAGGTCGCCCGGGGAGCTGTTTTTT. This chain uses TRBV15 with TRBJ2-2; D unresolved. The CDR3 has 12 amino acids. V shed 3 bases and J shed 6 bases, with 5 bases lying between them. Germline-derived CDR1 and CDR2 are LNHNV and YYDKDF (reference sequence). The full variable domain, rest sourced from reference TRBV15 and TRBJ2-2, is DAMVIQNPRYQVTQFGKPVTLSCSQTLNHNVMYWYQQKSSQAPKLLFHYYDKDFNNEADTPDNFQSRRPNTSFCFLDIRSPGLGDTAMYLCATSRSPGELFFGEGSRLTVL.

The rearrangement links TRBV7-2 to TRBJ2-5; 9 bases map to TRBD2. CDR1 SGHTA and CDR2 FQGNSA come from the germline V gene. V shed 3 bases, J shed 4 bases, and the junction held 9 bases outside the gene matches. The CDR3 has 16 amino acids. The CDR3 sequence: CASSFRLADGGETQYF. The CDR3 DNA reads TGTGCCAGCAGCTTTAGACTAGCGGATGGGGGAGAGACCCAGTACTTC.

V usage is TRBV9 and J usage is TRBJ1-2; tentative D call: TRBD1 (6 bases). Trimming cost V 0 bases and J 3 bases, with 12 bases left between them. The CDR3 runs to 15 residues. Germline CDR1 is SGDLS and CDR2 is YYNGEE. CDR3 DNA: TGTGCCAGCAGCGTAGGGACAGTGGGTGACTATGGCTACACCTTC. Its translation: CASSVGTVGDYGYTF.

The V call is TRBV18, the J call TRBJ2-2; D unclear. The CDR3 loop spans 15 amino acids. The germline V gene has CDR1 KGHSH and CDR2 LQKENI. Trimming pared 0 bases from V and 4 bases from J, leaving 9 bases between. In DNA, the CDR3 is TGTGCCAGCTCACCACCCGGGCGGTTCACCGGGGAGCTGTTTTTT. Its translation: CASSPPGRFTGELFF. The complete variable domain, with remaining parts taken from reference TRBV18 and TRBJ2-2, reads NAGVMQNPRHLVRRRGQEARLRCSPMKGHSHVYWYRQLPEEGLKFMVYLQKENIIDESGMPKERFSAEFPKEGPSILRIQQVVRGDSAAYFCASSPPGRFTGELFFGEGSRLTVL.

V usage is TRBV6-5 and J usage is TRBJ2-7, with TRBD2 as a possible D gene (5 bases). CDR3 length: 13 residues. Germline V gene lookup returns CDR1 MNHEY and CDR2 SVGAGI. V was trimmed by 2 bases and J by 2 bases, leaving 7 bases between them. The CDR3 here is CASSYRGPYEQYF. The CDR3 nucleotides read TGTGCCAGCAGTTACCGCGGGCCCTACGAGCAGTACTTC.

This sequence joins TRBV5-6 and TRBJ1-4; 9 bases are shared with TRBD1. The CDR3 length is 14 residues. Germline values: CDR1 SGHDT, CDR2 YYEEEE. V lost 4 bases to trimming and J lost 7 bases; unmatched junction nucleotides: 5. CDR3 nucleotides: TGTGCCAGCAGCACTCCGGGACAGGGTGAAAAACTGTTTTTT. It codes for CASSTPGQGEKLFF.

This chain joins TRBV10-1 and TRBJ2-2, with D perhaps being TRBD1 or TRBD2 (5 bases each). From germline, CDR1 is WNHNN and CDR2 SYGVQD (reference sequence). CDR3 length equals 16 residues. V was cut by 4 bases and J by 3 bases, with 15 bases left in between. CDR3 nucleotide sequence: TGCGCCAGCAGTGGTTACGGGGCGGGCTACACCGGGGAGCTGTTTTTT. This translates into CASSGYGAGYTGELFF.